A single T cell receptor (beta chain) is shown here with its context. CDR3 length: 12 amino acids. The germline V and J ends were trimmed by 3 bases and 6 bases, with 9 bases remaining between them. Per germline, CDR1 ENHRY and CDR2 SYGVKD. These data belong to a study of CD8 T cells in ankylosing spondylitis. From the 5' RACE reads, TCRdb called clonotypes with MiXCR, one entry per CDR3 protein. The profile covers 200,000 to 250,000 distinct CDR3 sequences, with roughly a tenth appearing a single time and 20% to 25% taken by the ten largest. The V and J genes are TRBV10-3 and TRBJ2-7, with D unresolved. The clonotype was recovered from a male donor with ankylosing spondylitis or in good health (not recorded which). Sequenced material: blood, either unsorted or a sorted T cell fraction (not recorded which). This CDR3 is CAISDSLGEQYF. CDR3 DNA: TGTGCCATCAGTGATTCACTGGGCGAGCAGTACTTC.